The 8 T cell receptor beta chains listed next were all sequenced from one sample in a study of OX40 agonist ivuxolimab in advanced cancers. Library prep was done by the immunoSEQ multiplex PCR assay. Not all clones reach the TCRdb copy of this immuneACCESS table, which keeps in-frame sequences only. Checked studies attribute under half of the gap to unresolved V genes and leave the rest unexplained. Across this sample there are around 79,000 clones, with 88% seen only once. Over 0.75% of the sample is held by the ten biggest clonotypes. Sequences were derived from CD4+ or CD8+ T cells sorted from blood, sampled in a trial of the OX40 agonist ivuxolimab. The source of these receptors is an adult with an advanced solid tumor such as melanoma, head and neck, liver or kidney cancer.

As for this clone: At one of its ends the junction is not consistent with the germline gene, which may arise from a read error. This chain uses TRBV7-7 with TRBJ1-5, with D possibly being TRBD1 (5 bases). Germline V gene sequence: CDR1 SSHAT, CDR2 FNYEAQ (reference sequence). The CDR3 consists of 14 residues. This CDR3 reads CASRGRDHNQPQHF. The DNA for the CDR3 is TGTGCTAGCAGAGGGAGGGACCACAATCAGCCCCAGCATTTT.

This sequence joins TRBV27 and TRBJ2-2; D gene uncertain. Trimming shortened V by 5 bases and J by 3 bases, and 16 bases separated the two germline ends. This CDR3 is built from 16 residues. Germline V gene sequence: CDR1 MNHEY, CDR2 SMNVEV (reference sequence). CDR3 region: CASSPSHRVHTGELFF. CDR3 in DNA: TGTGCCAGCAGTCCCTCTCACCGGGTGCACACCGGGGAGCTGTTTTTT.

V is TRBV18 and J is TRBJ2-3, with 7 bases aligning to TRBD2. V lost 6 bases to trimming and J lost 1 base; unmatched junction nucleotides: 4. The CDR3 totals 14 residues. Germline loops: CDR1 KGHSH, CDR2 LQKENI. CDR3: CASSSAGGTDTQYF. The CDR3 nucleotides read TGTGCCAGCTCGTCGGCGGGAGGCACAGATACGCAGTATTTT.

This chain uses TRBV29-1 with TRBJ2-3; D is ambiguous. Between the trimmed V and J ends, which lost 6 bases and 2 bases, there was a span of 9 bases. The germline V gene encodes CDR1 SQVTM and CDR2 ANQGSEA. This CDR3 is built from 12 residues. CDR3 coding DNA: TGCAGCGTCACTTACCTCACAGATACGCAGTATTTT. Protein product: CSVTYLTDTQYF.

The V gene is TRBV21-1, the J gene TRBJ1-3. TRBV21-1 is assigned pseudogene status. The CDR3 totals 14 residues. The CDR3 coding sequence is TGTGCCAGCAGCAAAGATGCCAGGCGGAACACCATATATTTT. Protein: CASSKDARRNTIYF.

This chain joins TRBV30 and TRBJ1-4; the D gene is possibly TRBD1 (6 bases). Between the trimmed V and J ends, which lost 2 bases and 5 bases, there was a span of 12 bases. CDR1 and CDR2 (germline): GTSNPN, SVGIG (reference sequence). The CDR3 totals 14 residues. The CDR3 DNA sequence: TGTGCCTGGAGTCCTGGACAGTTAAATGAAAAACTGTTTTTT. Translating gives CAWSPGQLNEKLFF.

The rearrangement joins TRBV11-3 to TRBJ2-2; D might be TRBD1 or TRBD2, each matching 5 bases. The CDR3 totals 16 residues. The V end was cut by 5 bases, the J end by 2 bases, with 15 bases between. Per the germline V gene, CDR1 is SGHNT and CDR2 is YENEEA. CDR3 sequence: CASSPQGPLNTGELFF. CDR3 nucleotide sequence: TGTGCCAGCAGCCCCCAGGGACCGCTAAACACCGGGGAGCTGTTTTTT.

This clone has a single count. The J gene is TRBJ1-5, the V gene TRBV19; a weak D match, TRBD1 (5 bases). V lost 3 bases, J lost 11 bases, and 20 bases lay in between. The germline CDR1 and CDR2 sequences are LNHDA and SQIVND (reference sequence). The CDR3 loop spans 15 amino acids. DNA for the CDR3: TGTGCCAGTAGTATGCGGCCCGCCCGCCAAGGGGCCCAGCATTTT. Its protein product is CASSMRPARQGAQHF.